A selection of T cell receptor beta chains follows, all from one sample in a study of T cell repertoires in cytomegalovirus infection. TCRdb recomputed calls from the reads with MiXCR, one row per CDR3 protein. The sample lists hundreds of thousands of distinct CDR3 sequences, around 30% seen once, with roughly 18% in the top ten. Antigen specificity for these receptors is unknown. Sequencing used cultured PBMCs, obtained from culture after CMV antigen stimulation. All receptors come from a human donor in good health (CMV status not recorded). Some clones in this sample may be carry-over from other donors' samples. Both conserved end residues are part of each CDR3. Fields, in order: V gene, J gene, CDR3 length, CDR3 protein.

V: TRBV14
J: TRBJ1-5
length: 18
CDR3: CASSQWDPSRQGGQPQHF

V: TRBV28
J: TRBJ2-7
length: 14
CDR3: CASRSGQLTGEQYF

V: TRBV27
J: TRBJ2-7
length: 14
CDR3: CASSTGTSLNEQYF

V: TRBV7-2
J: TRBJ2-7
length: 13
CDR3: CASSPNSYYEQYF

V: TRBV11-2
J: TRBJ2-1
length: 16
CDR3: CASTPGGTGGYNEQFF

V: TRBV7-6
J: TRBJ2-5
length: 11
CDR3: CASNRGETQYF

V: TRBV3-1
J: TRBJ2-7
length: 16
CDR3: CASSQTDYLNPYEQYF

V: TRBV7-6
J: TRBJ1-1
length: 11
CDR3: CASRRRAEAFF

V: TRBV12-3/TRBV12-4
J: TRBJ1-6
length: 15
CDR3: CASSLESGLNSPLHF

V: TRBV7-6
J: TRBJ2-3
length: 17
CDR3: CASSPSRGREGSNTQYF

V: TRBV6-1
J: TRBJ2-5
length: 13
CDR3: CASTSPGGETQYF

V: TRBV23-1
J: TRBJ2-1
length: 20
CDR3: CASSQPDPLSGHTTGYEQFF

V: TRBV7-2
J: TRBJ2-7
length: 15
CDR3: CASSFPGQGTYEQYF

V: TRBV7-6
J: TRBJ1-6
length: 12
CDR3: CASSFADSPLHF

V: TRBV6-5
J: TRBJ2-7
length: 14
CDR3: CASRPGQGAYEQYF

V: TRBV7-4
J: TRBJ2-3
length: 16
CDR3: CASSLGEGGSTDTQYF

V: TRBV7-9
J: TRBJ2-5
length: 12
CDR3: CASIGTPGTQYF

V: TRBV12-3/TRBV12-4
J: TRBJ1-1
length: 14
CDR3: CASSSTGVTTEAFF

V: TRBV20-1
J: TRBJ2-1
length: 15
CDR3: CSARDPGTSRNEQFF

V: TRBV6-2/TRBV6-3
J: TRBJ2-6
length: 15
CDR3: CASTNRVTGANVLTF

V: TRBV20-1
J: TRBJ1-2
length: 13
CDR3: CSAQSQGSYGYTF

V: TRBV12-3/TRBV12-4
J: TRBJ2-1
length: 15
CDR3: CASSPGSGVRNEQFF

V: TRBV6-2/TRBV6-3
J: TRBJ2-1
length: 15
CDR3: CASREPGTKNNEQFF

V: TRBV28
J: TRBJ2-1
length: 13
CDR3: CASREGTVLEQFF

V: TRBV4-1
J: TRBJ1-4
length: 13
CDR3: CASSQMLWTRLFF

V: TRBV7-2
J: TRBJ1-2
length: 16
CDR3: CASSLNAIVTDTGYTF

V: TRBV5-6
J: TRBJ1-3
length: 15
CDR3: CASRRTGGSGNTIYF

V: TRBV2
J: TRBJ1-1
length: 14
CDR3: CASRVRGEPAEAFF

V: TRBV7-6
J: TRBJ2-5
length: 16
CDR3: CASSKAGAPLRETQYF

V: TRBV6-5
J: TRBJ2-1
length: 16
CDR3: CASSYRGTRSYNEQFF

V: TRBV6-2/TRBV6-3
J: TRBJ2-6
length: 19
CDR3: CASSHSLPLRGPGANVLTF

V: TRBV20-1
J: TRBJ1-4
length: 14
CDR3: CSARDAQGGEKLFF

V: TRBV5-4
J: TRBJ2-3
length: 18
CDR3: CASSLLPPLGGLTDTQYF

V: TRBV10-3
J: TRBJ1-2
length: 15
CDR3: CAISESSHGARGYTF

V: TRBV3-1
J: TRBJ1-6
length: 15
CDR3: CASSQGPLDNSPLHF

V: TRBV28
J: TRBJ2-1
length: 12
CDR3: CASGKAYNEQFF

V: TRBV7-2
J: TRBJ1-2
length: 13
CDR3: CASSQVGVNGYTF

V: TRBV5-4
J: TRBJ2-1
length: 14
CDR3: CASSLGPVYNEQFF

V: TRBV6-2/TRBV6-3
J: TRBJ2-3
length: 16
CDR3: CASSLPRGGLTDTQYF

V: TRBV12-3/TRBV12-4
J: TRBJ2-6
length: 16
CDR3: CASSFRGRPGANVLTF

V: TRBV15
J: TRBJ2-2
length: 14
CDR3: CATSRVRDTGELFF

V: TRBV19
J: TRBJ1-1
length: 14
CDR3: CASSHGRMNTEAFF

V: TRBV6-5
J: TRBJ2-5
length: 14
CDR3: CASSRSGPAETQYF

V: TRBV11-2
J: TRBJ2-1
length: 14
CDR3: CASSSGTGNNEQFF

V: TRBV19
J: TRBJ2-1
length: 15
CDR3: CASSIEAGQGDEQFF

V: TRBV19
J: TRBJ1-5
length: 16
CDR3: CASMSDRGRPNQPQHF

V: TRBV11-2
J: TRBJ1-1
length: 13
CDR3: CASSSGGITEAFF

V: TRBV11-3
J: TRBJ2-1
length: 13
CDR3: CASSLVTGNEQFF

V: TRBV28
J: TRBJ2-6
length: 15
CDR3: CASSFGGGGANVLTF

V: TRBV30
J: TRBJ2-1
length: 15
CDR3: CAWGAGLAGYNEQFF

V: TRBV20-1
J: TRBJ2-7
length: 10
CDR3: CSARVLEQYF

V: TRBV12-3/TRBV12-4
J: TRBJ1-5
length: 16
CDR3: CASSLEQGKSNQPQHF

V: TRBV6-1
J: TRBJ2-6
length: 20
CDR3: CASSDSGLARSPPGANVLTF

V: TRBV15
J: TRBJ2-7
length: 14
CDR3: CATSRGRTTYEQYF

V: TRBV20-1
J: TRBJ1-2
length: 15
CDR3: CSARDRRGISYGYTF

V: TRBV7-2
J: TRBJ2-1
length: 15
CDR3: CASSIRGLASNEQFF

V: TRBV20-1
J: TRBJ2-2
length: 14
CDR3: CSARKRRSTGELFF